The clone carrying this T cell receptor (beta chain) was counted a few times. Its antigen is unknown. This sample stems from a study of regulatory dendritic cells for organ transplantation. Findings and caveats of the study: Regulatory dendritic cells appeared to expand memory CD8+ clones less than mature ones.

Only in-frame clones appear in the TCRdb table, and some are missing; sequencing was by immunoSEQ multiplex PCR. The sample lists almost 35,000 clones, around nine tenths occurring once. The CDR3 totals 13 residues. CDR1 and CDR2 (germline): MNHEY, SVGAGI. The ends were cut back, 6 bases at V and 1 base at J, with 7 bases in the middle. This receptor was obtained from a human donor in good health. Sequencing was performed on naive CD4+ T cells from blood. Subset meaning: CD45RA+ naive T cells. The J gene is TRBJ1-5, the V gene TRBV6-5; D gene uncertain. CDR3 sequence: CASSRGSNQPQHF. The CDR3 coding sequence is TGTGCCAGCAGCCGAGGGAGCAATCAGCCCCAGCATTTT.